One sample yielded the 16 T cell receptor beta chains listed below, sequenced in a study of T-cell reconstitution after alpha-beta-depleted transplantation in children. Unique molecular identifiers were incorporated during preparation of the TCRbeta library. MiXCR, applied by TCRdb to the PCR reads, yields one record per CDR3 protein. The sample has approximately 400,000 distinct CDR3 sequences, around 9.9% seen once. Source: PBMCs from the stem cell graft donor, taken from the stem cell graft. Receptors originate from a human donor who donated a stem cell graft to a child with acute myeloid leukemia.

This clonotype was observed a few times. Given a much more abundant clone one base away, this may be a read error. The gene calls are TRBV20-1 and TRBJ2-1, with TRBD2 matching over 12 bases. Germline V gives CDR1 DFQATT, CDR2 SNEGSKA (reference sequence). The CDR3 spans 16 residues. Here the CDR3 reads CCASPGTSGLYNEQFF. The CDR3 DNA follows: TGCTGTGCTAGTCCCGGGACTAGCGGGCTCTACAATGAGCAGTTCTTC.

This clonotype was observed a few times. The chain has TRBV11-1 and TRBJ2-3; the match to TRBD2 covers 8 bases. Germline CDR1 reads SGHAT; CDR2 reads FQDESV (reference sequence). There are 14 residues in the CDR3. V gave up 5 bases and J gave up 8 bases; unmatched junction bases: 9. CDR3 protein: CASSPLAGSGTQYF. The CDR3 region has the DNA TGTGCCAGCAGCCCGTTAGCGGGGTCGGGTACGCAGTATTTT.

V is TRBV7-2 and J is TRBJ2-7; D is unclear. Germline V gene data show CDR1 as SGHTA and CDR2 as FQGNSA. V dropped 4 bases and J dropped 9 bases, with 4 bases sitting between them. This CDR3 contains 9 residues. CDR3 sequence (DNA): TGTGCCAGCAGCTGGAGGCAGTACGTC. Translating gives CASSWRQYV.

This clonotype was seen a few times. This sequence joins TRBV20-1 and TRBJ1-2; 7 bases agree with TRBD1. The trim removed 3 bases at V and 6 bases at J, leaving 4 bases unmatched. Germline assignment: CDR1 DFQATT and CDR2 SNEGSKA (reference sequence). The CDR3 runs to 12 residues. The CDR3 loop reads CSASETGDGYTF. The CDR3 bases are TGCAGTGCTAGTGAAACAGGGGATGGCTACACCTTC.

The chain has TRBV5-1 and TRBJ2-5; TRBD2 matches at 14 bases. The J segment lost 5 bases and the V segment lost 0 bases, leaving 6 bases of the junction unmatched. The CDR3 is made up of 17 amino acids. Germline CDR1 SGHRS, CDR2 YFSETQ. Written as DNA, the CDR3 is TGCGCCAGCAGCTTGGCCGGACTAGCGGGAGGCGGGGAGACCCAGTACTTC. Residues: CASSLAGLAGGGETQYF. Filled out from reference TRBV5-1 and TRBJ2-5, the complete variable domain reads KAGVTQTPRYLIKTRGQQVTLSCSPISGHRSVSWYQQTPGQGLQFLFEYFSETQRNKGNFPGRFSGRQFSNSRSEMNVSTLELGDSALYLCASSLAGLAGGGETQYFGPGTRLLVL.

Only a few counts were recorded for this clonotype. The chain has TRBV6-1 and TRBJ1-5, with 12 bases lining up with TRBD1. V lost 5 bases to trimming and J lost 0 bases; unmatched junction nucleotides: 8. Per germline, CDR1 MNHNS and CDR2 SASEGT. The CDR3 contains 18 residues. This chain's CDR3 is CASSPRGQGAYSNQPQHF. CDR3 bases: TGTGCCAGCAGTCCACGGGGACAGGGGGCCTATAGCAATCAGCCCCAGCATTTT.

This chain's CDR3 is CASSSGYGYTF. Here the CDR3 DNA reads TGTGCCAGCAGTTCCGGCTATGGCTACACCTTC. The chain links TRBV6-2 or TRBV6-3 to TRBJ1-2; D uncertain. Germline V gene data show CDR1 as MNHEY and CDR2 as SVGEGT. V was trimmed by 4 bases and J by 4 bases, leaving 4 bases between them. This CDR3 region has 11 residues.

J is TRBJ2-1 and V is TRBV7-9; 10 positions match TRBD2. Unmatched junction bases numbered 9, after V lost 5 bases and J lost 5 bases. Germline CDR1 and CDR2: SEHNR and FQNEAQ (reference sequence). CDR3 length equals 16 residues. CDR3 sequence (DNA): TGTGCCAGCAGCCTAACACTAGCGGGGCAAAACAATGAGCAGTTCTTC. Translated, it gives CASSLTLAGQNNEQFF.

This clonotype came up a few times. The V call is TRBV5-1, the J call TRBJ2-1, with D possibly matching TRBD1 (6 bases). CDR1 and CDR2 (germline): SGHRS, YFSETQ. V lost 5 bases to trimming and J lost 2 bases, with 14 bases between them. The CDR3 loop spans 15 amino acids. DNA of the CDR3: TGCGCCAGCAGTTCCTCCGGGACACCCTACAATGAGCAGTTCTTC. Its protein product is CASSSSGTPYNEQFF.

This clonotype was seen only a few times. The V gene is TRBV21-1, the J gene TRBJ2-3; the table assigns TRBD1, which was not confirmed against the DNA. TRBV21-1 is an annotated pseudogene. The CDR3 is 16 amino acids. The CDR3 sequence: CASSKGDRDSTDTQYF. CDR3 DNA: TGTGCCAGCAGCAAGGGCGACAGGGATAGCACAGATACGCAGTATTTT.

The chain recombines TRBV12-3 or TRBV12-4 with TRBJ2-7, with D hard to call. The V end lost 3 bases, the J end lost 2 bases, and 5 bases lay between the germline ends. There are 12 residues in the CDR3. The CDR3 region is CASSFHTYEQYF. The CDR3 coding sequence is TGTGCCAGCAGTTTTCACACCTACGAGCAGTACTTC.

The CDR3 spells CASSSRDEAYEQYF. The CDR3, as DNA: TGTGCCAGCAGTTCAAGGGACGAGGCCTACGAGCAGTACTTC. The V gene is TRBV7-2, the J gene TRBJ2-7, with D perhaps given as TRBD1 or TRBD2 (5 bases each). Trimming stripped 6 bases from V and 2 bases from J, with 14 bases between. Germline-derived CDR1 and CDR2 are SGHTA and FQGNSA. The length of the CDR3 is 14 residues.

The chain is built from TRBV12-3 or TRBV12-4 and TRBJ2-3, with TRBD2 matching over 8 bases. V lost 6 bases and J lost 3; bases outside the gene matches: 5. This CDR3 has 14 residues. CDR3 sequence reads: CASRASGRTDTQYF. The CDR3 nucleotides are TGTGCCAGCAGGGCCAGCGGGAGAACAGATACGCAGTATTTT.

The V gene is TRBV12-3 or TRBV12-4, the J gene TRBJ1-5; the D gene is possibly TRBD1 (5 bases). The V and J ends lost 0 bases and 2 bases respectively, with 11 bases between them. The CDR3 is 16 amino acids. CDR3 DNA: TGTGCCAGCAGTTTAGCGCAGGGTGGTGGCAATCAGCCCCAGCATTTT. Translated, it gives CASSLAQGGGNQPQHF.

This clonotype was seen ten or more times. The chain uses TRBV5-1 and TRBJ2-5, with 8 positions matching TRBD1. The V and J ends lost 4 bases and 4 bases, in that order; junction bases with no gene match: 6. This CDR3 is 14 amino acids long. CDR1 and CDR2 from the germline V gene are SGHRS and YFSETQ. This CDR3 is CASSVGQGAETQYF. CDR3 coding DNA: TGCGCCAGCAGCGTCGGACAGGGTGCAGAGACCCAGTACTTC.

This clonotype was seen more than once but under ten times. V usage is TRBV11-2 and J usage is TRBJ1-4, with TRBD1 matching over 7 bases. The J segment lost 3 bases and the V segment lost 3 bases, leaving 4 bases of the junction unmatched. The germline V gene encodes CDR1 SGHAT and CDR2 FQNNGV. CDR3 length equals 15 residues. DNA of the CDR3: TGTGCCAGCAGCTTTGGGACAGCTCCTAATGAAAAACTGTTTTTT. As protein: CASSFGTAPNEKLFF.